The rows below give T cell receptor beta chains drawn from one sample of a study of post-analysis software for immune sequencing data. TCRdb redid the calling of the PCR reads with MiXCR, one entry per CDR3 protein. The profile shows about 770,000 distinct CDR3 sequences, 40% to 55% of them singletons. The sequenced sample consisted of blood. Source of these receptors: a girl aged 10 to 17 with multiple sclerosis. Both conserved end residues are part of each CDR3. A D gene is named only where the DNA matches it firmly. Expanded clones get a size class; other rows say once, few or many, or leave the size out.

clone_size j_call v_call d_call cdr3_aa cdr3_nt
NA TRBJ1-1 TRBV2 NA CASKVGFGTEAFF TGTGCCAGCAAGGTAGGGTTTGGTACTGAAGCTTTCTTT
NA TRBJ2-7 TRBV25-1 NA CASSDWGFYEQYF TGTGCCAGCAGTGATTGGGGATTCTACGAGCAGTACTTC
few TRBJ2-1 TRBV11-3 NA CASSLWPSPVEQFF TGTGCCAGCAGCCTCTGGCCTAGTCCCGTTGAACAGTTCTTC
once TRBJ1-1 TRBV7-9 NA CASSDVVRSNVPEAFF TGTGCCAGCAGCGACGTTGTGCGATCGAACGTCCCTGAAGCTTTCTTT
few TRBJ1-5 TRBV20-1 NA CSARWGDQPQHF TGCAGTGCTAGATGGGGGGATCAGCCCCAGCATTTT
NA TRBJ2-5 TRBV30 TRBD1 CAWSADRGETQYF TGTGCCTGGAGCGCAGACAGGGGAGAGACCCAGTACTTC
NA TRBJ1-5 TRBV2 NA CASRPVGGFNQPQHF TGTGCCAGCAGGCCGGTGGGGGGGTTTAATCAGCCCCAGCATTTT
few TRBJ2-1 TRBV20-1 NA CSASLDWYNEQFF TGCAGTGCTAGTCTTGACTGGTACAATGAGCAGTTCTTC
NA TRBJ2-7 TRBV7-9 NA CASSFSERTSYEQYF TGTGCCAGCAGCTTTTCAGAGCGGACCTCCTACGAGCAGTACTTC
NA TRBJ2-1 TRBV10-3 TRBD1 CAIISDRGNEQFF TGTGCCATCATCTCGGACAGGGGGAATGAGCAGTTCTTC
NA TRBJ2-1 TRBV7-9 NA CASRPKQGNNEQFF TGTGCCAGCAGGCCAAAACAGGGAAACAATGAGCAGTTCTTC
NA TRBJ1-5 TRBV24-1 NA CATSDSDSWGPQHF TGTGCCACCAGTGACAGTGACAGCTGGGGGCCCCAGCATTTT
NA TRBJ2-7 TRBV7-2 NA CASSLENRYEQYF TGTGCCAGCAGCTTAGAGAACAGATACGAGCAGTACTTC
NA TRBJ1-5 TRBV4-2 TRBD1 CASSPGQGEIQPQHF TGTGCCAGCAGTCCTGGACAGGGGGAAATACAGCCCCAGCATTTT
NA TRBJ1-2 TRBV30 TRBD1 CAWTALGTVANYGYTF TGTGCCTGGACGGCTCTCGGGACAGTGGCTAACTATGGCTACACCTTC
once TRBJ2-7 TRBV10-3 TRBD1 CATSSGQVIDEQYF TGTGCCACCAGCTCGGGACAGGTTATAGACGAGCAGTACTTC
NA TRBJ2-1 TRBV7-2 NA CASSNPGPTVVEQFF TGTGCCAGCAGTAATCCCGGACCGACAGTCGTCGAGCAGTTCTTC
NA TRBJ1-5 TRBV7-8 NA CASSLTDIQHF TGTGCCAGCAGCTTAACAGACATCCAGCATTTT
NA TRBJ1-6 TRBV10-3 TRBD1 CAISEVRGGSPLHF TGTGCCATCAGTGAGGTCAGGGGGGGTTCACCCCTCCACTTT
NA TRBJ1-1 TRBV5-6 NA CASSLGTLRTEAFF TGTGCCAGCAGCTTGGGTACTTTGCGGACTGAAGCTTTCTTT
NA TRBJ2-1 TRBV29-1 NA CSVERDSAYNEQFF TGCAGCGTTGAAAGGGATTCTGCTTACAATGAGCAGTTCTTC
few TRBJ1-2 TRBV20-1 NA CSATEQGKPYGYTF TGCAGTGCTACGGAACAGGGTAAACCCTATGGCTACACCTTC
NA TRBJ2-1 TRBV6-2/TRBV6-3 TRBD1 CASSSPGDRGKSYNEQFF TGTGCCAGCAGTTCCCCGGGGGACAGGGGAAAGTCCTACAATGAGCAGTTCTTC
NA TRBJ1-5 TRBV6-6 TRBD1 CASSPGRGPRNQPQHF TGTGCCAGCAGCCCTGGTAGGGGGCCTCGCAATCAGCCCCAGCATTTT
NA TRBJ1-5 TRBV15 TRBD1 CATSGQGSQPQHF TGTGCCACCAGCGGACAGGGGAGTCAGCCCCAGCATTTT
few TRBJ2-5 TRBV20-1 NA CSARASAMGETQYF TGCAGTGCTAGGGCTTCAGCGATGGGAGAGACCCAGTACTTC
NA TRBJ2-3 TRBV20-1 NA CSASPSRGLGTDTQYF TGCAGTGCTAGCCCTTCCCGGGGGCTCGGCACAGATACGCAGTATTTT
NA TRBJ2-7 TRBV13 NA CASSASQGRPPGDEQYF TGTGCCAGCAGCGCCTCTCAGGGCCGCCCCCCTGGCGACGAGCAGTACTTC
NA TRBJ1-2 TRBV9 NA CASSADTDPYGYTF TGTGCCAGCAGCGCGGACACCGACCCCTATGGCTACACCTTC
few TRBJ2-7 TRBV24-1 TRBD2 CATSTSGRAGDYEQYF TGTGCCACCTCGACTAGCGGGAGGGCAGGGGACTACGAGCAGTACTTC
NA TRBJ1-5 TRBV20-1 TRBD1 CSARGTGGGQPQHF TGCAGTGCTAGGGGTACAGGGGGTGGTCAGCCCCAGCATTTT
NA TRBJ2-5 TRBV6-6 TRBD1 CASSYGGQGQETQYF TGTGCCAGCAGTTACGGCGGACAGGGTCAAGAGACCCAGTACTTC
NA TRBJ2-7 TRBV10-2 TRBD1 CASSSQGRGPEQYF TGCGCCAGCAGTTCACAGGGGCGCGGTCCCGAGCAGTACTTC
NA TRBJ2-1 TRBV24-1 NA CATSGRINEQFF TGTGCCACCAGTGGACGGATCAATGAGCAGTTCTTC
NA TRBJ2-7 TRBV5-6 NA CASSLPDSYYEQYF TGTGCCAGCAGCTTGCCGGACAGTTACTACGAGCAGTACTTC
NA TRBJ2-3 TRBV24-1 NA CAASDSTGSSTDTQYF TGTGCCGCCAGTGATTCGACAGGCTCTAGCACAGATACGCAGTATTTT
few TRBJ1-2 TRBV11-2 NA CASSALQGPADGYTF TGTGCCAGCAGCGCTTTACAGGGTCCAGCGGATGGCTACACCTTC
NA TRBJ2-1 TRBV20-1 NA CSARGGSGNYNEQFF TGCAGTGCTAGAGGGGGTAGCGGCAACTACAATGAGCAGTTCTTC
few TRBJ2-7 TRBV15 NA CATSRGAGVSSYEQYF TGTGCCACCAGCAGAGGTGCAGGGGTGAGTTCGTACGAGCAGTACTTC
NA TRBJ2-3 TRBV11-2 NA CASSLFRSSTDTQYF TGTGCCAGCAGCTTATTCCGATCAAGCACAGATACGCAGTATTTT
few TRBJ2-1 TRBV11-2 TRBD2 CASSTTSGDYNEQFF TGTGCCAGCAGCACTACTAGCGGGGACTACAATGAGCAGTTCTTC